This TCR beta chain was identified in a study of identical twins. Findings and limits, study-wide: Insertion counts were lower in abundant cord blood beta clonotypes, a trend that memory repertoires did not show. The study based its conclusions on cross-sectional statistical analysis and did not follow the same donors.

Healthy Caucasians, and only they, were the donors. In the case of this clonotype: Its cognate antigen is unknown.

Template switching supplied a universal primer site; unique molecular identifiers were carried on the cDNA. TCRdb processed the 5' RACE reads anew with MiXCR; each CDR3 protein has one entry. The sample records more than 1.5 million distinct CDR3 sequences, about 31% being singletons. Germline V CDR1 and CDR2: MNHEY, SVGAGI. The CDR3 has 12 residues. Trimming cost V 6 bases and J 11 bases; bases outside gene matches: 9. This chain connects TRBV6-5 to TRBJ2-5; 7 bases are a match to TRBD1. The receptor was derived from a newborn girl in good health. Input material: cord blood. In nucleotides, the CDR3 is TGTGCCAGCAGCCAGGGACAGCTAGAGCAGTACTTC. Translation: CASSQGQLEQYF.